This T cell receptor beta chain was observed in a study of T cell responses to AZD1222 COVID-19 vaccine. Comments on this clone: The antigen is not known.

Overall study results and limits: Regions 160-218 and 743-854 dominated among vaccine-associated CD4 TCRs spanning spike. Recipients of AZD1222 seropositive at baseline numbered only 6 or 7.

Sequenced by immunoSEQ multiplex PCR; TCRdb stores in-frame clones only, minus some. Among approximately 80,000 clones listed, over 75% were seen once. The CDR3 totals 14 residues. Per the germline V gene, CDR1 is SNHLY and CDR2 is FYNNEI. J lost 6 bases, V lost 6 bases, and 4 bases had no gene match. Second-dose timings of about 4 or about 12 weeks were pooled. The J gene is TRBJ1-4, the V gene TRBV2; TRBD1 matches at 10 bases. The TCR sequence derives from an adult who received the AZD1222 COVID-19 vaccine. The starting material was peripheral blood, obtained 28 days after the second AZD1222 dose. The CDR3 coding sequence is TGTGCCAGCAGGGCCGGGACAGGGGATGAAAAACTGTTTTTT. This encodes CASRAGTGDEKLFF.